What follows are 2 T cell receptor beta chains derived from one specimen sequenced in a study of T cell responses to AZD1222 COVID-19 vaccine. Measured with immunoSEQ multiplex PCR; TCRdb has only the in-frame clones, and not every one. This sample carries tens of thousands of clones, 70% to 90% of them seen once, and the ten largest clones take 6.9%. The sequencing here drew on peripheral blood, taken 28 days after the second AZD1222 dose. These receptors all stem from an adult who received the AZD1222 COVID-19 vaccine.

CDR3: CASSVHSGGTSGNTIYF. CDR3 nucleotide sequence: TGTGCCAGCAGCGTGCATAGCGGGGGGACTTCTGGAAACACCATATATTTT. The rearrangement uses TRBV9 and TRBJ1-3, with D perhaps matching TRBD1 (5 bases). The CDR3 spans 17 residues. Germline-derived CDR1 and CDR2 are SGDLS and YYNGEE. Trimming stripped 2 bases from V and 1 base from J, with 16 bases between. The variable domain in full, with the rest retrieved from reference TRBV9 and TRBJ1-3, is DSGVTQTPKHLITATGQRVTLRCSPRSGDLSVYWYQQSLDQGLQFLIQYYNGEERAKGNILERFSAQQFPDLHSELNLSSLELGDSALYFCASSVHSGGTSGNTIYFGEGSWLTVV.

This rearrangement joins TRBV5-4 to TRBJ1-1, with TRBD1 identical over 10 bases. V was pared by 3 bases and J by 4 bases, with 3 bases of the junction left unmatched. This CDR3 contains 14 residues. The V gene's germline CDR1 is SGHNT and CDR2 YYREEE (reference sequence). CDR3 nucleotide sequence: TGTGCCAGCAGCTGGACAGGGGGGAGCACTGAAGCTTTCTTT. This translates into CASSWTGGSTEAFF.